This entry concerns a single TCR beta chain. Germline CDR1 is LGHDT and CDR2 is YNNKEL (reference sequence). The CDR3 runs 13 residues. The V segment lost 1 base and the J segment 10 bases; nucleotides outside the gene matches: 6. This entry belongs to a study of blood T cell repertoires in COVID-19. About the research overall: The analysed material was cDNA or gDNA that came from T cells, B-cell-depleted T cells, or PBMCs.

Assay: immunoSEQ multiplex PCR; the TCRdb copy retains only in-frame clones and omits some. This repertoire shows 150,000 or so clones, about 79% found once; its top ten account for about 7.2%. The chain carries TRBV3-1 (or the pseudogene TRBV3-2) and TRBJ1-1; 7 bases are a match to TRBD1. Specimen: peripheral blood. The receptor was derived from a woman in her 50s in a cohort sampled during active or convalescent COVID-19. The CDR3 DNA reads TGTGCCAGCAGCCAAGTTGAGGGGGCTCGAGCTTTCTTT. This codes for CASSQVEGARAFF.